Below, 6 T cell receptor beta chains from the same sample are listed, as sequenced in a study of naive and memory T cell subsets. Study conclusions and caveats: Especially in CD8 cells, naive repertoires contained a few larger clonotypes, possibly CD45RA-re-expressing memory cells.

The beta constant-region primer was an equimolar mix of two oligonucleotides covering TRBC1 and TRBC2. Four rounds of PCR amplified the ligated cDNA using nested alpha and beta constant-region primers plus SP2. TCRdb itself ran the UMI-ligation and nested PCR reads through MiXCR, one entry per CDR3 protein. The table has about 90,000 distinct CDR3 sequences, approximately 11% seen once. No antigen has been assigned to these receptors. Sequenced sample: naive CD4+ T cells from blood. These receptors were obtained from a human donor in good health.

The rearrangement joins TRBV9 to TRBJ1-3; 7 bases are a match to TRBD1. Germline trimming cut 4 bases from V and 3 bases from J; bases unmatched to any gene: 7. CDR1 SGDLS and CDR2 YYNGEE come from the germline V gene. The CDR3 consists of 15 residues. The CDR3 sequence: CASSLTTGVGNTIYF. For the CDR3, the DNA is TGTGCCAGCAGCCTAACCACAGGGGTTGGAAACACCATATATTTT.

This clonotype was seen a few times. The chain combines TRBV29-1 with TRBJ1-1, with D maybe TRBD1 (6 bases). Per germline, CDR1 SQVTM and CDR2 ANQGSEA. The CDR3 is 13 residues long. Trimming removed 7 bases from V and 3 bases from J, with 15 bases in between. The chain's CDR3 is CSADRRGDTEAFF. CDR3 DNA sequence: TGCAGCGCCGACAGGAGGGGGGACACTGAAGCTTTCTTT.

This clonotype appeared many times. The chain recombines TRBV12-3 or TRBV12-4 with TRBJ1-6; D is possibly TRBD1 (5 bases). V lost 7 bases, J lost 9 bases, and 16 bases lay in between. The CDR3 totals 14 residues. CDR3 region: CASTSGTQFSPLHF. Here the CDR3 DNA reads TGTGCCAGCACCTCTGGGACGCAGTTTTCACCCCTCCACTTT.

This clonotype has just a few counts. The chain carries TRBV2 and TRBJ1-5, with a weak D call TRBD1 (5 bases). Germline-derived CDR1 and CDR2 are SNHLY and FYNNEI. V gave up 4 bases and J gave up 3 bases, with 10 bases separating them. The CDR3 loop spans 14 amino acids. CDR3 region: CASSGQQPNQPQHF. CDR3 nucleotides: TGTGCCAGCAGTGGACAGCAACCCAATCAGCCCCAGCATTTT. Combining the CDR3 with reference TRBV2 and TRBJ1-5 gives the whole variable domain EPEVTQTPSHQVTQMGQEVILRCVPISNHLYFYWYRQILGQKVEFLVSFYNNEISEKSEIFDDQFSVERPDGSNFTLKIRSTKLEDSAMYFCASSGQQPNQPQHFGDGTRLSIL.

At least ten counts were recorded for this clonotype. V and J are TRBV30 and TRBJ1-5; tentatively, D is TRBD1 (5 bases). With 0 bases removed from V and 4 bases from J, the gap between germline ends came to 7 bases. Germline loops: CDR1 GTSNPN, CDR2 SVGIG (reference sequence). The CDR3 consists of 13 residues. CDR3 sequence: CAWSVEGNQPQHF. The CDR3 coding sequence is TGTGCCTGGAGTGTTGAGGGGAATCAGCCCCAGCATTTT.

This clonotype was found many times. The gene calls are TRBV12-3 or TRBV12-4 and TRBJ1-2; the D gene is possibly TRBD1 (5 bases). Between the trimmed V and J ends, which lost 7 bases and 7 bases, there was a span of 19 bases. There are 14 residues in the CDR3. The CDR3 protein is CASIGDQRSSGYTF. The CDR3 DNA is TGTGCCAGCATTGGGGACCAAAGGAGTTCTGGCTACACCTTC.